This TCR beta chain was captured in a study of tissue T cells after allogeneic stem cell transplantation (dated by TCRdb to between 2021 and 2024). About the full investigation: TCR beta repertoires were profiled across many tissues obtained from research autopsies of patients with and without GVHD, as well as in mouse models of GVHD. The human arm was conducted as a prospective observational study, and neither blinding nor randomization was performed.

Reading the label with the study, this specimen's time point is: mouse harvest day 14 after allogeneic transplant. Mouse grafts combined 10^7 T-cell-depleted bone marrow cells with 10^6 splenic CD5+ T cells, given via tail vein injection. A major MHC-mismatch B6 (H2b) into BALB/c (H2d) model was used to model mouse GVHD, and tissues were profiled at day 7 or 14. On day 7 or 14 post-transplant, mouse tissues and retro-orbital blood were harvested with separate sterile tools for each animal, and livers were flushed beforehand. Before genomic DNA isolation with the DNeasy Blood & Tissue Kit, mouse tissues were minced with razor blades in buffered saline. Libraries were built with the immunoSEQ multiplex PCR assay. TCRbeta CDR3 sequencing was performed at survey depth by Adaptive Biotechnologies, and CDR3 sequences, V/J genes, productive frequency and template counts were reported. TCR beta CDR3 regions were amplified from genomic DNA instead of RNA. In the paper's pipeline: Pairwise repertoire overlap between tissues was quantified with Jensen-Shannon divergence, where 1 means complete divergence and 0 identical. Based on pairwise JSD values, tissues were grouped by single-linkage agglomerative hierarchical clustering, and the results were shown as dendrograms. GLIPH2 was applied to all patient samples using simulation_depth 1000, kmer_min_depth 3, and cdr3_length_cutoff 8, and only groups with more than two unique CDR3s were retained. In a standardized tissue-overlap score, Jaccard GLIPH-group overlap across patients was extrapolated to a standard repertoire size of 1000 clones. To look at how diversity was associated with clinical or experimental variables, linear mixed-effect models were used, with tissue treated as a fixed effect and individual treated as a random effect. TCRdb took this table from immuneACCESS and kept in-frame rearrangements with V and J called. Such tables lack part of the clones; where checked against another copy, unresolved V genes explain under half of the gap, and the rest is unexplained. Clone size and the V and J calls come from that table; the DNA yielded D and trimming. The table for this sample lists about 1,100 clones; around 45% of them were counted only once. The ten largest clones take up around 40% of the sample.

There are 14 amino acids in the CDR3, from cysteine to phenylalanine inclusive. The 39 bases shown cover part of the CDR3, and their frame starts at base 1. The germline V gene supplies CDR1 SGHSA and CDR2 FRNQAP. V and J are trimmed by 3 bases and 6 bases, and the gene matches miss 4 bases of the junction. Points the paper makes about the study in general: Only a few T cell clones appeared in more than one patient, yet motif-based clustering showed tissue-specific repertoire signatures that were shared between patients. In both patients and mice, T cells from blood and spleen picked up only a limited part of the TCR repertoire that was detected in tissues. Within patients, how anatomically similar tissues were was a major factor shaping TCR repertoire composition, regardless of disease or transplant status. The study did not establish which tissue TCRs were alloreactive or antigen-specific, and some clones may have been host cells that persisted. The patient cohort was small and clinically heterogeneous, and sampling depth was acknowledged as a limitation.

For this clone: What antigen it recognizes has not been identified. The gene nomenclature and germline references here are murine. The missing CDR3 end, 1 residue past where the read stops, is filled in from the germline J gene.

The chain is assembled from TRBV16 and TRBJ2-5, and 9 bases in between align with TRBD1. Sequenced sample: spleen. The TCR was taken from a female BALB/c mouse given C57BL/6 T cells with graft-versus-host disease after an allogeneic hematopoietic cell transplant. The covered CDR3 bases are TGTGCAAGCAGCTTGCCGGGACAGGGCGACACCCAGTAC. Its protein reads: CASSLPGQGDTQY. The whole CDR3 reads CASSLPGQGDTQYF.